This T cell receptor (beta chain) was identified in a study of tumor and adjacent non-tumor tissue in lung cancer. In the study overall: Patients comprised 12 adenocarcinoma, 2 squamous cell carcinoma and 1 small cell lung cancer. Aged about 30 to 85 years, patients included approximately 11 men and 4 to 6 women with stage I to III disease.

RNA was extracted from bulk tissue without any cell sorting. TCRbeta libraries were built with three rounds of nested PCR, modified from ARM-PCR. TCRdb passed the multiplex PCR reads through MiXCR, listing each CDR3 protein once. Among about 93,000 distinct CDR3 sequences, approximately 70% were seen once, and the ten largest hold 15% to 20%. Study results and caveats: Tumor TCR diversity, when higher, was linked to shorter survival. Compared with tumor, normal lung showed significantly lower TCR diversity.

This clonotype occurred a few times. What it binds is not known. The CDR3 contains 15 residues. V was clipped by 5 bases and J by 8 bases; unmatched bases: 8. Germline CDR1 and CDR2: SGHVS and FQNEAQ. The sequenced material came from lung tumor tissue. The sequence was obtained from a man aged 55 to 69 with non-small cell lung cancer. The chain recombines TRBV7-8 with TRBJ1-6, with 8 bases lining up with TRBD1. CDR3 in DNA: TGTGCCAGCAGCCTACGGGGGACAGGTGATTCACCCCTCCACTTT. Translation gives CASSLRGTGDSPLHF.